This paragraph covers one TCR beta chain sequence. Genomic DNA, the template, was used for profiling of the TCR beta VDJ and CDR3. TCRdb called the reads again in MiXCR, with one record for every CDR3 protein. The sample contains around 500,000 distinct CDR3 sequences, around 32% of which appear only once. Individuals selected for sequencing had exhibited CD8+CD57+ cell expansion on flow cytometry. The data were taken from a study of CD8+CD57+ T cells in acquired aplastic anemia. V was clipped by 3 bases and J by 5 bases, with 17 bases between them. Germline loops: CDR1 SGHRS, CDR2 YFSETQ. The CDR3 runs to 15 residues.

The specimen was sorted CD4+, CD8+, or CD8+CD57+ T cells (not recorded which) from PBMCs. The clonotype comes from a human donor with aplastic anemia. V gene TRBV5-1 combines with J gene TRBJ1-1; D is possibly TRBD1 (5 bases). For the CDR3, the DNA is TGCGCCAGCAGCTACGACGGGGGTTTCAGGACTGAAGCTTTCTTT. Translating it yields CASSYDGGFRTEAFF.